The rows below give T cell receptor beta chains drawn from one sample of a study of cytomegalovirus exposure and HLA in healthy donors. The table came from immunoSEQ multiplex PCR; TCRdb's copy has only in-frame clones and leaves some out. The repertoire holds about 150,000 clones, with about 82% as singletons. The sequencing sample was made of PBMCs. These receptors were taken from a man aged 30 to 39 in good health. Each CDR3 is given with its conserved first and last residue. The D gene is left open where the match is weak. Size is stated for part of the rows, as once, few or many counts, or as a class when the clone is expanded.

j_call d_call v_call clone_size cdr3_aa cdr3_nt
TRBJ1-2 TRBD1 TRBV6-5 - CASRMGQMNYGYTF TGTGCCAGCAGAATGGGACAGATGAACTATGGCTACACCTTC
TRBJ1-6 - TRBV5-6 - CASSSPGGELYNSPLHF TGTGCCAGCAGCTCACCTGGGGGGGAGCTCTATAATTCACCCCTCCACTTT
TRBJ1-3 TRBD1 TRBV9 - CASSVRPGTATGNTIYF TGTGCCAGCAGCGTACGACCAGGGACAGCTACTGGAAACACCATATATTTT
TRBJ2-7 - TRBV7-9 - CASSSQAGLSYEQYF TGTGCCAGCAGCTCCCAAGCGGGCCTCTCCTACGAGCAGTACTTC
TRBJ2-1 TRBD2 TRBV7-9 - CASSLLAGLAGGRNNEQFF TGTGCCAGCAGCTTATTAGCGGGACTAGCGGGAGGGAGAAACAATGAGCAGTTCTTC
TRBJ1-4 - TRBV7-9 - CASTRELWGRLFF TGTGCCAGCACCCGGGAGCTGTGGGGCCGACTGTTTTTT
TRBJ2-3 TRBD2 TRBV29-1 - CSVEGLAGADTQYF TGCAGCGTTGAAGGACTAGCGGGGGCAGATACGCAGTATTTT
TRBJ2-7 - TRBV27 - CASSFLSRGPNYEQYF TGTGCCAGCAGTTTCCTGTCCAGGGGACCCAACTACGAGCAGTACTTC
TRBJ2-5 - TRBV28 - CASSPSSSPIRTQYF TGTGCCAGCAGTCCCTCAAGTAGCCCCATAAGGACCCAGTACTTC
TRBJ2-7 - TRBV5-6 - CASSLVFKGSYEQYF TGTGCCAGCAGCTTAGTGTTTAAGGGGTCCTACGAGCAGTACTTC
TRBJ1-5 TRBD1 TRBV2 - CASSARTGYSNQPQHF TGTGCCAGCAGTGCCCGGACAGGGTATAGCAATCAGCCCCAGCATTTT
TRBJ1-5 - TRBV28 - CASSLWGQASNQPQHF TGTGCCAGCAGTTTGTGGGGCCAGGCTAGTAATCAGCCCCAGCATTTT
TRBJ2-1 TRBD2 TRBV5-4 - CASSLKAGVGRDEQFF TGTGCCAGCAGCTTGAAGGCGGGAGTAGGTAGAGATGAGCAGTTCTTC
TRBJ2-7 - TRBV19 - CASSIGLGLYEQYF TGTGCCAGTAGTATAGGACTAGGCTTGTACGAGCAGTACTTC
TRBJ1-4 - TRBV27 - CASRAGQINEKLFF TGTGCCAGCAGAGCGGGGCAGATAAATGAAAAACTGTTTTTT
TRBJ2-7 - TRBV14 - CASSPPAAPPYEQYF TGTGCCAGCTCTCCCCCGGCGGCACCTCCCTACGAGCAGTACTTC
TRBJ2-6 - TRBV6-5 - CASSYLVSGANVLTF TGTGCCAGCAGTTACTTAGTGAGCGGGGCCAACGTCCTGACTTTC
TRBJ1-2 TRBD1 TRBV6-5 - CASSPGDRADYGYTF TGTGCCAGCAGCCCTGGGGACAGGGCGGACTATGGCTACACCTTC
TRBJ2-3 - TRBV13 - CASSSSLAPDRRRAADTQYF TGTGCCAGCAGCTCTAGCCTAGCCCCGGACAGAAGAAGGGCGGCAGATACGCAGTATTTT
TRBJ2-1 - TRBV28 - CASRLYNEQFF TGTGCCAGCAGACTCTACAATGAGCAGTTCTTC
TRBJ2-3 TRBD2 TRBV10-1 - CASSVGTTYSDTQYF TGCGCCAGCAGTGTCGGGACTACGTATTCAGATACGCAGTATTTT
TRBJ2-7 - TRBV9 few CASSAAPGTYEQYF TGTGCCAGCAGCGCGGCCCCGGGGACCTACGAGCAGTACTTC
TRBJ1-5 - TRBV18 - CASSPDRNQPQHF TGTGCCAGCTCGCCCGACAGAAATCAGCCCCAGCATTTT
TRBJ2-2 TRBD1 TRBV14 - CASSPLVGTGVAGELFF TGTGCCAGCAGCCCCCTCGTGGGGACAGGGGTTGCCGGGGAGCTGTTTTTT
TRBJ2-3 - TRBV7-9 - CSSSQDNTDTQYF TGTTCCAGCAGCCAGGACAACACAGATACGCAGTATTTT
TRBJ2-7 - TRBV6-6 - CASSPVEVRSSYEQYF TGTGCCAGCAGTCCCGTGGAGGTCAGGTCCTCCTACGAGCAGTACTTC
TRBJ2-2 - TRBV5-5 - CASSLILVSAGELFF TGTGCCAGCAGCTTGATACTAGTTAGCGCCGGGGAGCTGTTTTTT
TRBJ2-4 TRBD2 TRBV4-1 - CASSQRLAVPNFLAKNIQYF TGCGCCAGCAGCCAACGACTAGCGGTACCAAATTTTCTAGCCAAAAACATTCAGTACTTC
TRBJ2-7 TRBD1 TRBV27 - CASSRPGTGLAYEQYF TGTGCCAGCAGCCGCCCTGGGACAGGGTTGGCCTACGAGCAGTACTTC
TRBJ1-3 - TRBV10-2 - CASSEKVVRNTIYF TGCGCCAGCAGTGAAAAGGTTGTGAGGAACACCATATATTTT
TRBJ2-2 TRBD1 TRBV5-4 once CASSSTGAGELFF TGTGCCAGCAGCTCGACAGGGGCCGGGGAGCTGTTTTTT
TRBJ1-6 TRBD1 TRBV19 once CASSRYDRGRNSPLHF TGTGCCAGTAGCCGTTATGACAGGGGACGAAATTCACCCCTCCACTTT
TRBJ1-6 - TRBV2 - CASSRRTAGYNSPLHF TGTGCCAGCAGTAGAAGGACAGCCGGCTATAATTCACCCCTCCACTTT
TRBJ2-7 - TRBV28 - CASRDYLLGEQYF TGTGCCAGCAGGGACTACCTCCTAGGCGAGCAGTACTTC
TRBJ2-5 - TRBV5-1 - CASSLTGSEETQYF TGCGCCAGCAGCTTGACAGGTAGTGAAGAGACCCAGTACTTC
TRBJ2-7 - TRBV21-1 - CASSKQNRGYEQYF TGTGCCAGCAGCAAACAAAACAGGGGTTACGAGCAGTACTTC
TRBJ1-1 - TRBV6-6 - CASSYPQGTDTEAFF TGTGCCAGCAGTTACCCACAGGGTACGGACACTGAAGCTTTCTTT